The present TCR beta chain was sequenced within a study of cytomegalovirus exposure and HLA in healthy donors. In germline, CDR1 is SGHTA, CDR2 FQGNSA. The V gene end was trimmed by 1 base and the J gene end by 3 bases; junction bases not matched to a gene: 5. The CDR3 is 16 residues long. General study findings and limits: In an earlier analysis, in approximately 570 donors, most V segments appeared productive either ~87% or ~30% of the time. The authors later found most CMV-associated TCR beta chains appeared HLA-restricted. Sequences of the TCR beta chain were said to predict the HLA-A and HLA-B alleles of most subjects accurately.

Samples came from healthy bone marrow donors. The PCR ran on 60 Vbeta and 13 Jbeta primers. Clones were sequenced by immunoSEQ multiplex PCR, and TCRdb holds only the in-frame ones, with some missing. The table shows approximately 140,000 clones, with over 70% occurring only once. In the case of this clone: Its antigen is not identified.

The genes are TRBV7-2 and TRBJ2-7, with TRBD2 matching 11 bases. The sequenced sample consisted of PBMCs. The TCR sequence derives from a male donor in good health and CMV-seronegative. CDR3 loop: CASSLEVAGGHYEQYF. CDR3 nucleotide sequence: TGTGCCAGCAGCTTAGAAGTAGCGGGGGGGCACTACGAGCAGTACTTC.